This T cell receptor (beta chain) was documented in a study of CD8 T cells in Susac syndrome. Study-wide points: The study recognized that the number of individuals in its TCR sequencing and HLA analysis was relatively small.

An input of roughly 0.5 to 1 ug of RNA was subjected to reverse transcription using random hexamers. TCRdb independently ran MiXCR on the immunoSEQ multiplex PCR reads; one entry per CDR3 protein. The table includes roughly 70,000 distinct CDR3 sequences, roughly 95% detected once. The V gene lost 3 bases and the J gene lost 2 bases, with 2 bases spanning the gap. From germline, CDR1 is DFQATT and CDR2 SNEGSKA (reference sequence). The CDR3 totals 11 residues. Comments on this clonotype: Its target is unknown.

The receptor comes from a human donor with multiple sclerosis. The sample was CD4+ T cells from PBMCs. The rearrangement joins TRBV20-1 to TRBJ1-3, with D uncertain. The CDR3 DNA follows: TGCAGTGCTAGCACTGGAAACACCATATATTTT. The encoded protein is CSASTGNTIYF.